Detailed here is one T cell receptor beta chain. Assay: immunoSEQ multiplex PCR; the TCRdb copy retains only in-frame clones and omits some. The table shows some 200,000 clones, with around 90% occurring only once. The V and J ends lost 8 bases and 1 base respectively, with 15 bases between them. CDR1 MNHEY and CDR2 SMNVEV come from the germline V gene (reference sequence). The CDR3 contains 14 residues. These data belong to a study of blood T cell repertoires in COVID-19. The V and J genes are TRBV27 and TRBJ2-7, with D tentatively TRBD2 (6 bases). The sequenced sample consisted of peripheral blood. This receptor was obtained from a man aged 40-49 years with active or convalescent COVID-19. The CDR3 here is CASAGTPTSYEQYF. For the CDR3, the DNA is TGTGCCAGCGCCGGGACTCCGACGTCCTACGAGCAGTACTTC.